One sample yielded the 3 T cell receptor beta chains listed below, sequenced in a study of T cell responses to AZD1222 COVID-19 vaccine. Libraries were prepared by immunoSEQ multiplex PCR; TCRdb keeps only in-frame clonotypes and omits some of them. Among 200,000 or so clones, about 93% were seen once, and the ten largest hold around 1%. Specimen: peripheral blood, collected on day 0 of MenACWY control vaccination. The receptor source for this set is an adult in good health.

Only one count was recorded for this clone. The CDR3 region has the DNA TGTGCCAGTAGTATCGACAGGGGTGGTTCACCCCTCCACTTT. It codes for CASSIDRGGSPLHF. The genes are TRBV19 and TRBJ1-6; 8 nucleotides line up with TRBD1. Germline loops: CDR1 LNHDA, CDR2 SQIVND (reference sequence). Trimming cost V 3 bases and J 9 bases; bases outside gene matches: 4. There are 14 residues in the CDR3.

The chain recombines TRBV21-1 with TRBJ2-3. TRBV21-1 is a pseudogene. The CDR3 has 14 amino acids. The CDR3 region is CASSGFYSTDTQYF. The CDR3 nucleotides read TGTGCCAGCAGTGGGTTCTATAGCACAGATACGCAGTATTTT.

The chain joins TRBV6-6 to TRBJ1-1, with unresolved D. With 2 bases removed from V and 5 bases from J, the gap between germline ends came to 9 bases. Germline values: CDR1 MNHNY, CDR2 SVGAGI (reference sequence). The CDR3 runs to 13 residues. CDR3 DNA sequence: TGTGCCAGCAGTTACCCAGAAAGGACTGAAGCTTTCTTT. It codes for CASSYPERTEAFF.